A single sample gave rise to the 21 T cell receptor beta chains below, sequenced in a study of T cell responses to AZD1222 COVID-19 vaccine. Some clones are missing from TCRdb's copy, which holds only in-frame ones; the method was immunoSEQ multiplex PCR. The sample shows approximately 220,000 clones, about 93% of them seen only once. The sequences come from peripheral blood, collected on day 0 of MenACWY control vaccination. Source of these receptors: an adult in good health.

The gene calls are TRBV7-5 and TRBJ1-4. TRBV7-5 is reported as a pseudogene. The CDR3 has 15 residues. The CDR3 nucleotides are TGTGTCAGAAGCCAGTACTGGGGAGGCGCAGAAAAACTGTTTTTT. Amino acids: CVRSQYWGGAEKLFF.

Written as DNA, the CDR3 is TGTGCCAGCAGGGAACAGGTAAACACTGAAGCTTTCTTT. Translation: CASREQVNTEAFF. The chain carries TRBV12-3 or TRBV12-4 and TRBJ1-1; D possibly corresponds to TRBD1 (5 bases). V was cut by 6 bases and J by 2 bases, with 10 bases left in between. The CDR3 sequence is 13 residues long.

The chain combines TRBV6-5 with TRBJ1-1, with D perhaps matching TRBD1 (5 bases). V was shortened by 6 bases and J by 5 bases, with 16 bases between the two germline ends. Germline loops: CDR1 MNHEY, CDR2 SVGAGI. The CDR3 extends over 14 amino acids. Here the CDR3 DNA reads TGTGCCAGCAGGGGTACGGGGGTGGAAACTGAAGCTTTCTTT. Translation: CASRGTGVETEAFF.

This chain joins TRBV11-2 and TRBJ2-1; the match to TRBD2 covers 9 bases. Germline-derived CDR1 and CDR2 are SGHAT and FQNNGV. This CDR3 is 14 amino acids long. The ends lost 3 bases at V and 6 bases at J; junction bases unmatched: 3. The CDR3 loop reads CASSFGGGVNEQFF. CDR3 in DNA: TGTGCCAGCAGCTTCGGCGGGGGGGTCAATGAGCAGTTCTTC.

J is TRBJ2-3 and V is TRBV5-6; no clear D gene. CDR1 is SGHDT, CDR2 YYEEEE, per germline. The length of the CDR3 is 14 residues. Trimming removed 0 bases at V and 2 bases at J, with 7 bases between. CDR3 sequence (DNA): TGTGCCAGCAGCTTGGGGGCGCACACAGATACGCAGTATTTT. It specifies CASSLGAHTDTQYF.

This chain connects TRBV28 to TRBJ2-1; D is possibly TRBD1 (5 bases). The CDR3 spans 15 residues. Germline V gene data show CDR1 as MDHEN and CDR2 as SYDVKM. V lost 3 bases, J lost 2 bases, and 11 bases lay in between. In DNA form, the CDR3 reads TGTGCCAGCAGTTTGGGCAGGGCAGCCTACAATGAGCAGTTCTTC. Its translation: CASSLGRAAYNEQFF.

V and J are TRBV15 and TRBJ1-1; possible D gene TRBD1, 5 bases. The CDR3 spans 14 residues. V was shortened by 0 bases and J by 4 bases, with 9 bases between the two germline ends. Germline loops: CDR1 LNHNV, CDR2 YYDKDF (reference sequence). The CDR3 DNA reads as TGTGCCACCAGCAGAGACAGGGCGGCCACTGAAGCTTTCTTT. Translation gives CATSRDRAATEAFF.

The rearrangement links TRBV27 to TRBJ1-6; a weak D match, TRBD1 (5 bases). V lost 2 bases, J lost 15 bases, and 14 bases lay in between. The CDR3 loop spans 13 amino acids. Germline CDR1 and CDR2: MNHEY and SMNVEV (reference sequence). This CDR3 is CASSLRLGVHLHF. The CDR3, as DNA: TGTGCCAGCAGTTTAAGGTTAGGGGTTCACCTCCACTTT.

The chain is built from TRBV5-1 and TRBJ2-5; D is undetermined. Between the trimmed V and J ends, which lost 0 bases and 5 bases, there was a span of 14 bases. CDR1 SGHRS and CDR2 YFSETQ come from the germline V gene. The CDR3 loop spans 15 amino acids. CDR3 bases: TGCGCCAGCAGCTTGGGAACAGCCTCTCGGGAGACCCAGTACTTC. This sequence encodes CASSLGTASRETQYF.

This clone showed up just once. The chain carries TRBV7-2 and TRBJ2-1; no definite D call. V gave up 1 base and J gave up 6 bases, with 10 bases separating them. The germline V gene has CDR1 SGHTA and CDR2 FQGNSA. The CDR3 length is 14 residues. Here the CDR3 DNA reads TGTGCCAGCAGCTTAGAAGCCCGCGGCAATGAGCAGTTCTTC. It encodes CASSLEARGNEQFF.

This clone was counted a single time. This sequence joins TRBV3-1 (or the pseudogene TRBV3-2) and TRBJ2-1; weak D call: TRBD1 (6 bases). Per the germline V gene, CDR1 is LGHDT and CDR2 is YNNKEL (reference sequence). The CDR3 sequence is 14 residues long. Trimming pared 5 bases from V and 7 bases from J, leaving 15 bases between. The DNA for the CDR3 is TGTGCCAGCAGCAAAAGGGGGAAGGGGAATGAGCAGTTCTTC. It yields the protein CASSKRGKGNEQFF.

V is TRBV9 and J is TRBJ1-1; TRBD1 matches 7 bases. The CDR3 is 17 amino acids. V trimming: 0 bases; J trimming: 2 bases; junction bases outside the gene matches: 10. Germline CDR1 reads SGDLS; CDR2 reads YYNGEE. CDR3 in DNA: TGTGCCAGCAGCGTAGCAGGGAGGGGGCAGCCTAACACTGAAGCTTTCTTT. The encoded protein is CASSVAGRGQPNTEAFF.

The gene calls are TRBV5-1 and TRBJ1-6; D unresolved. V gave up 0 bases and J gave up 8 bases, with 6 bases separating them. The CDR3 is 13 amino acids. Germline V lookup: CDR1 SGHRS, CDR2 YFSETQ. The CDR3 protein is CASSLGLDSPLHF. CDR3 sequence (DNA): TGCGCCAGCAGCTTGGGTTTAGATTCACCCCTCCACTTT.

The chain couples TRBV7-9 to TRBJ1-2; D not certain. Germline V gives CDR1 SEHNR, CDR2 FQNEAQ (reference sequence). V was shortened by 5 bases and J by 7 bases, with 14 bases between the two germline ends. The CDR3 runs to 13 residues. CDR3 residues: CASSPHIRGGYTF. The CDR3 DNA is TGTGCCAGCAGCCCCCATATCCGGGGTGGCTACACCTTC.

The J gene is TRBJ2-3, the V gene TRBV6-4; D call uncertain. The V gene's germline CDR1 is MRHNA and CDR2 SNTAGT. Trimming removed 0 bases from V and 2 bases from J, with 9 bases in between. CDR3 size: 15 residues. DNA for the CDR3: TGTGCCAGCAGTGACTCTGGGCAGTACACAGATACGCAGTATTTT. Protein: CASSDSGQYTDTQYF.

Concerning this clone itself: Other DNA variants within this sample encode the same CDR3. This rearrangement joins TRBV7-9 to TRBJ1-2; D ambiguous. The ends were cut back, 5 bases at V and 3 bases at J, with 7 bases in the middle. Per the germline V gene, CDR1 is SEHNR and CDR2 is FQNEAQ (reference sequence). This CDR3 region has 12 residues. The CDR3 DNA follows: TGTGCCAGCAGCCCGGGCTACTATGGCTACACCTTC. It is translated as CASSPGYYGYTF.

This chain uses TRBV5-1 with TRBJ2-3; D gene uncertain. V lost 0 bases and J 5 bases, leaving 10 bases between the germline ends. Germline V gene data show CDR1 as SGHRS and CDR2 as YFSETQ. The length of the CDR3 is 14 residues. The CDR3 loop reads CASSLGGVKDTQYF. Written as DNA, the CDR3 is TGCGCCAGCAGCTTGGGCGGCGTAAAAGATACGCAGTATTTT.

The chain recombines TRBV5-1 with TRBJ1-4; the D is unclear. V was cut by 1 base and J by 7 bases, with 11 bases left in between. The CDR3 is 14 residues long. Germline V gene sequence: CDR1 SGHRS, CDR2 YFSETQ. The CDR3 region has the DNA TGCGCCAGCAGCTTGAGACCGATGGGTGAAAAACTGTTTTTT. As protein: CASSLRPMGEKLFF.

The genes are TRBV7-9 and TRBJ2-1; D may be TRBD1 (5 bases). This CDR3 is 15 amino acids long. The germline gives CDR1 SEHNR, CDR2 FQNEAQ (reference sequence). Between the trimmed V and J ends, which lost 2 bases and 2 bases, there was a span of 10 bases. The DNA for the CDR3 is TGTGCCAGCAGCTTAAGTACAGGTACCTACAATGAGCAGTTCTTC. It specifies CASSLSTGTYNEQFF.

This chain joins TRBV7-8 and TRBJ1-1, with unresolved D. The germline V gene encodes CDR1 SGHVS and CDR2 FQNEAQ. The length of the CDR3 is 17 residues. With 6 bases removed from V and 3 bases from J, the gap between germline ends came to 23 bases. The CDR3 DNA is TGTGCCAGCAGTTCGGTAGCGGGTTTGGGTACCGACACTGAAGCTTTCTTT. This gives the protein CASSSVAGLGTDTEAFF.

CDR3 protein: CASRKSGTGGSGYTF. Here the CDR3 DNA reads TGTGCCAGCAGGAAGTCCGGGACAGGGGGCAGTGGCTACACCTTC. The rearrangement links TRBV6-5 to TRBJ1-2; 12 nucleotides line up with TRBD1. Unmatched junction bases numbered 9, after V lost 6 bases and J lost 7 bases. The CDR3 sequence is 15 residues long. Germline V gives CDR1 MNHEY, CDR2 SVGAGI.